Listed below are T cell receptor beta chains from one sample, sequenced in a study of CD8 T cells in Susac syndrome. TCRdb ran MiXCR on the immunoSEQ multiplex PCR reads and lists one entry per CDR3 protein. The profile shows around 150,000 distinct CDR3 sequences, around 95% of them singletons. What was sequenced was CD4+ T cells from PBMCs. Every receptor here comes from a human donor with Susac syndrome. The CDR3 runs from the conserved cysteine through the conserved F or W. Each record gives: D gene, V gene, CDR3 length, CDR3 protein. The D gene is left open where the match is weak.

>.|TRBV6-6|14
CASSPPSGVETQYF
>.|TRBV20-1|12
CSAPRELNEQFF
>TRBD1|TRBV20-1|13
CSARRQGFSEQYF
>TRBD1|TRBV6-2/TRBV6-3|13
CASSWGQNQPQHF
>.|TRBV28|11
CASQSLNEQFF
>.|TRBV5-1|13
CASSLGRGGEQFF
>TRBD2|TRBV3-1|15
CASTDWRESTDTQYF
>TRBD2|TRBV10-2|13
CASSESGIETQYF
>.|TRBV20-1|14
CSASTDSGANVLTF
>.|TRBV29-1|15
CSVRGSNGGNYGYTF
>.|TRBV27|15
CASSFLQARFQGYTF
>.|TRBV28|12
CASIGPHTEAFF
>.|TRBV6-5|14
CASSYGPGNYEQYF
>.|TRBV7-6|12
CASQGPGTEAFF
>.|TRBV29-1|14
CSVEPGGRTDTQYF
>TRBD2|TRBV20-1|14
CSASYLAVLDTQYF
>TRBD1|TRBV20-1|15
CSARDPRGGNEKLFF
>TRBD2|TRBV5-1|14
CASSPGTSQETQYF
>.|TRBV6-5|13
CASSRTENYGYTF
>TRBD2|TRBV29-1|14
CSPRAGGINNEQFF
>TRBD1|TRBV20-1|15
CSARQGQGRNQPQHF
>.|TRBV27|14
CASTLGLGRQPQHF
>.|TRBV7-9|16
CASSLIQDLAKNIQYF
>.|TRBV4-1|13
CASSLVWNQPQHF
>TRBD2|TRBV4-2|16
CASSPTLGGSYNEQFF
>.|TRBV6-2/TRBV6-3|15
CASSKQGSGANVLTF
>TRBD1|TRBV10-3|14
CASNRQGAQETQYF